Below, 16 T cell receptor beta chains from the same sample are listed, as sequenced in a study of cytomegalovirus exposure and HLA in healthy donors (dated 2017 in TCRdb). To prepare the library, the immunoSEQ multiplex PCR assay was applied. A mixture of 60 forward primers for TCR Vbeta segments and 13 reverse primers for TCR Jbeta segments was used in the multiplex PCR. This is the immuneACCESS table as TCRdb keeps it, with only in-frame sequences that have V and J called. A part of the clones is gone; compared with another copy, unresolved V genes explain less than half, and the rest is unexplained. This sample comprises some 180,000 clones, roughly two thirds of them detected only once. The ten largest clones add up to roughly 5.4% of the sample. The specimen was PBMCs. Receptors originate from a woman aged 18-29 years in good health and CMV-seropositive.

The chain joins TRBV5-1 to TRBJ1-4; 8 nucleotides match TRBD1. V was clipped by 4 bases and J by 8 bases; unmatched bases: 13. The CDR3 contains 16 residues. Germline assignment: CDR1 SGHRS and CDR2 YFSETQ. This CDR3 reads CASSAGTGGFWEKLFF. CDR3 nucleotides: TGCGCCAGCAGCGCCGGGACAGGCGGGTTTTGGGAAAAACTGTTTTTT.

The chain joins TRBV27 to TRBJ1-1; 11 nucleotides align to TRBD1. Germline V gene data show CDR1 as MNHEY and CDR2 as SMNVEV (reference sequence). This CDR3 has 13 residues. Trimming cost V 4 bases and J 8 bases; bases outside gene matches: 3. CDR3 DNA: TGTGCCAGCAGTTCCGGACAGGGGGCCGAAGCTTTCTTT. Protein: CASSSGQGAEAFF.

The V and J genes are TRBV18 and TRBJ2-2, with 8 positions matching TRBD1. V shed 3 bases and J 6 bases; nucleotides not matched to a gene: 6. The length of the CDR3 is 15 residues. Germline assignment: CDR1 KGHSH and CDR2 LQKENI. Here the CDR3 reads CASSPTGVVAGELFF. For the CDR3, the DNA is TGTGCCAGCTCACCGACAGGGGTCGTAGCCGGGGAGCTGTTTTTT. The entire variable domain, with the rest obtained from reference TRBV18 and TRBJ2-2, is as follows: NAGVMQNPRHLVRRRGQEARLRCSPMKGHSHVYWYRQLPEEGLKFMVYLQKENIIDESGMPKERFSAEFPKEGPSILRIQQVVRGDSAAYFCASSPTGVVAGELFFGEGSRLTVL.

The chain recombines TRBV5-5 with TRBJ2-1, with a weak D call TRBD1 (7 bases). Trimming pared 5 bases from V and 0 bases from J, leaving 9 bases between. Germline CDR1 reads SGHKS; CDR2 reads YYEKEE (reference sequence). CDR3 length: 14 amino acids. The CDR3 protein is CASRRDSSYNEQFF. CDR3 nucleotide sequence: TGTGCCAGCAGGCGGGACAGCTCCTACAATGAGCAGTTCTTC.

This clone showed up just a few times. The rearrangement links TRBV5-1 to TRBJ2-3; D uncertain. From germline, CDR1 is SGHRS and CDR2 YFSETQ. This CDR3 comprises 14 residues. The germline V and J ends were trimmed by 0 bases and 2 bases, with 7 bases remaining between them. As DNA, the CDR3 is TGCGCCAGCAGCTTGGACAGTCTCACAGATACGCAGTATTTT. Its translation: CASSLDSLTDTQYF. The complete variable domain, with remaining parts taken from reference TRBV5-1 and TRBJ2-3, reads KAGVTQTPRYLIKTRGQQVTLSCSPISGHRSVSWYQQTPGQGLQFLFEYFSETQRNKGNFPGRFSGRQFSNSRSEMNVSTLELGDSALYLCASSLDSLTDTQYFGPGTRLTVL.

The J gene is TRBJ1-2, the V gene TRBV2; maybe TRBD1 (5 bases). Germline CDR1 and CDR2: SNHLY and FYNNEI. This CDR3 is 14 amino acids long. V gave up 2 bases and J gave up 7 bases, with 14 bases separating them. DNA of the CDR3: TGTGCCAGCAGTGAATGGGGGGGGATGGCTGGCTACACCTTC. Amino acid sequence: CASSEWGGMAGYTF. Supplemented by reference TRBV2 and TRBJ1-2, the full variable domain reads EPEVTQTPSHQVTQMGQEVILRCVPISNHLYFYWYRQILGQKVEFLVSFYNNEISEKSEIFDDQFSVERPDGSNFTLKIRSTKLEDSAMYFCASSEWGGMAGYTFGSGTRLTVV.

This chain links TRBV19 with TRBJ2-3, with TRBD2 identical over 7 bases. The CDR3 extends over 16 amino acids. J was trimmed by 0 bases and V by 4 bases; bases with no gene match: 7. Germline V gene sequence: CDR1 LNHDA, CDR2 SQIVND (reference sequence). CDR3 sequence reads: CASSSGRVPSTDTQYF. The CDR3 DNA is TGTGCCAGTAGTAGTGGGAGGGTTCCTAGCACAGATACGCAGTATTTT.

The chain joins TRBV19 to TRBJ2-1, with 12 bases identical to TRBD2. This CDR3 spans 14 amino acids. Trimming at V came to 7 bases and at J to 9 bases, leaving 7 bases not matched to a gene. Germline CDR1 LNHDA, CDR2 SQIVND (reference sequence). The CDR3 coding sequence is TGTGCCAGTATACGGACTAGCGGGGTGGGTGAGCAGTTCTTC. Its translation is CASIRTSGVGEQFF.

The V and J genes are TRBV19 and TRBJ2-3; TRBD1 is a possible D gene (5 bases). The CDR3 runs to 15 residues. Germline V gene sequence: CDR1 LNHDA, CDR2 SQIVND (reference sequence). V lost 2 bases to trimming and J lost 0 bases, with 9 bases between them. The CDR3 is CASSIWGESTDTQYF. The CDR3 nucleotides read TGTGCCAGTAGTATATGGGGCGAGAGCACAGATACGCAGTATTTT.

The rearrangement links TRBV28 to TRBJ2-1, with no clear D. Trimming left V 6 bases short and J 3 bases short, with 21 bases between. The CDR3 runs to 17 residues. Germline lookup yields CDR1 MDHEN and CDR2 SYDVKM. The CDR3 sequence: CASSPRVENGYYNEQFF. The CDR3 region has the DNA TGTGCCAGCAGCCCGCGAGTTGAAAACGGTTACTACAATGAGCAGTTCTTC.

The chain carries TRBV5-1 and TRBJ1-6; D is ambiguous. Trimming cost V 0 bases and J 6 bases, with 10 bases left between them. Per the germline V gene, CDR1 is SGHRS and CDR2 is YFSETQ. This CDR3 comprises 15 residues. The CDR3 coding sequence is TGCGCCAGCAGCTTGGGGGAGACCCCTAATTCACCCCTCCACTTT. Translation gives CASSLGETPNSPLHF.

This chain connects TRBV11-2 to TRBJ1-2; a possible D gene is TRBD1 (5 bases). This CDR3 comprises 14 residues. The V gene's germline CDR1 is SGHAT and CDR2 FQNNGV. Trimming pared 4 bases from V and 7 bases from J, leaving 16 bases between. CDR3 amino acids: CASSSRDYAGGYTF. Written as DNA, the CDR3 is TGTGCCAGCAGCTCCCGGGACTATGCGGGTGGCTACACCTTC.

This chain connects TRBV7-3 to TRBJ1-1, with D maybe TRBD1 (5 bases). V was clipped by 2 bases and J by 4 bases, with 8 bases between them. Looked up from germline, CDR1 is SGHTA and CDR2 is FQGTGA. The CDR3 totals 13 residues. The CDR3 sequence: CASSLWGSTEAFF. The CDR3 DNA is TGTGCCAGCAGCTTATGGGGCTCCACTGAAGCTTTCTTT.

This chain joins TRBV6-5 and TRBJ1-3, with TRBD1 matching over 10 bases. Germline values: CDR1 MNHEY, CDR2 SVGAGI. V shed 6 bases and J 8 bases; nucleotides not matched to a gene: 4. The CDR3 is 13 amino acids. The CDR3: CASRRDRGHTIYF. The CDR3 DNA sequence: TGTGCCAGCAGACGGGACAGGGGACACACCATATATTTT.

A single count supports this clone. CDR3 region: CASSFRTGSPDTQYF. The CDR3 nucleotides are TGTGCCAGCAGCTTCAGGACAGGGAGCCCAGATACGCAGTATTTT. This chain links TRBV5-8 with TRBJ2-3, with 8 bases lining up with TRBD1. V lost 2 bases, J lost 4 bases, and 6 bases stayed unmatched. CDR1 and CDR2 from the germline V gene are SGHTS and YDEGEE. The CDR3 totals 15 residues.

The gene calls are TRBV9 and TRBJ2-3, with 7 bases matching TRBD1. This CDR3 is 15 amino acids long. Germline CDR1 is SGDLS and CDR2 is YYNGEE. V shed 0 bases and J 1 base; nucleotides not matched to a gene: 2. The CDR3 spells CASSVGQGRTDTQYF. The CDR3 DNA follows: TGTGCCAGCAGCGTAGGACAGGGTCGCACAGATACGCAGTATTTT.